The 29 T cell receptor beta chains listed next were all sequenced from one sample in a study of patients and donors after allogeneic stem cell transplantation. TCRdb analysed the RT-PCR reads with MiXCR anew, one entry per CDR3 protein. The table shows approximately 160,000 distinct CDR3 sequences, with around 28% occurring only once. Sequenced input: blood, either unsorted or a sorted T cell fraction (not recorded which). These receptors came from a human donor who was either an allogeneic HSCT recipient or a stem cell or donor lymphocyte infusion donor (not recorded which). It is not recorded whose cells these are; they may come from a transplant donor.

The rearrangement joins TRBV12-3 or TRBV12-4 to TRBJ1-5; weak D call: TRBD1 (5 bases). This CDR3 spans 16 amino acids. V dropped 4 bases and J dropped 6 bases, with 19 bases sitting between them. CDR3 protein: CASSSVLGVLVQPQHF. The CDR3 DNA is TGTGCCAGCAGTTCGGTCCTGGGGGTTCTCGTTCAGCCCCAGCATTTT.

The chain recombines TRBV10-3 with TRBJ2-7, with D unclear. V gave up 4 bases and J gave up 2 bases, with 3 bases separating them. CDR1 is ENHRY and CDR2 is SYGVKD in the germline V gene. The CDR3 covers 11 residues. The chain's CDR3 is CAISGTYEQYF. In DNA, the CDR3 is TGTGCCATCAGTGGAACCTACGAGCAGTACTTC.

Remarks on this clonotype: Mismatch with germline at one junction end may stem from a read error. V gene TRBV20-1 combines with J gene TRBJ1-4, with a possible D match to TRBD1 (6 bases). The length of the CDR3 is 15 residues. Germline loops: CDR1 DFQATT, CDR2 SNEGSKA (reference sequence). CDR3 amino acids: CSAGDPGTLNEKLFF. The CDR3, as DNA: TGCAGTGCTGGAGATCCCGGGACACTTAATGAAAAACTGTTTTTT.

In this sample, this clonotype turned up once. The genes are TRBV6-5 and TRBJ2-7, with D perhaps matching TRBD2 (5 bases). The germline gives CDR1 MNHEY, CDR2 SVGAGI. This CDR3 contains 15 residues. Trimming removed 0 bases from V and 2 bases from J, with 11 bases in between. CDR3 amino acids: CASSYSASTTYEQYF. CDR3 nucleotides: TGTGCCAGCAGTTACTCGGCTAGCACGACCTACGAGCAGTACTTC.

This clonotype was observed at least ten times. The genes are TRBV12-3 or TRBV12-4 and TRBJ1-1; D unresolved. This CDR3 spans 13 amino acids. Trimming pared 5 bases from V and 3 bases from J, leaving 10 bases between. The CDR3, as DNA: TGTGCCAGCAGTCCCCGGCGGGACACTGAAGCTTTCTTT. Translated, it gives CASSPRRDTEAFF.

This clonotype was recorded at least ten times. This sequence joins TRBV4-3 and TRBJ1-2; D remains ambiguous. The V gene's germline CDR1 is LGHNA and CDR2 YSLEER. The CDR3 runs to 16 residues. The V gene lost 0 bases and the J gene lost 3 bases, with 14 bases spanning the gap. This CDR3 reads CASSQDLRTRDYGYTF. The CDR3 DNA reads TGCGCCAGCAGCCAAGATCTAAGGACTAGGGACTATGGCTACACCTTC.

The chain is built from TRBV4-3 and TRBJ1-4, with D maybe TRBD1 (6 bases). V shed 1 base and J shed 4 bases, with 16 bases lying between them. Germline CDR1 reads LGHNA; CDR2 reads YSLEER. CDR3 length: 17 residues. In DNA, the CDR3 is TGCGCCAGCAGCCAAGCGACAGGTCTTGGCCGTAATGAAAAACTGTTTTTT. Its protein product is CASSQATGLGRNEKLFF.

The chain recombines TRBV6-2 or TRBV6-3 with TRBJ2-1; 8 bases are shared with TRBD2. The CDR3 is 15 amino acids. Germline V gives CDR1 MNHEY, CDR2 SVGEGT. The V gene end was trimmed by 4 bases and the J gene end by 2 bases; junction bases not matched to a gene: 4. As DNA, the CDR3 is TGTGCCAGCAGTTTCGGGAGGGTAGCCTACAATGAGCAGTTCTTC. Protein: CASSFGRVAYNEQFF.

This chain connects TRBV7-9 to TRBJ2-3; no clear D. Germline CDR1 SEHNR, CDR2 FQNEAQ (reference sequence). V lost 3 bases and J 0 bases, leaving 13 bases between the germline ends. The CDR3 runs to 16 residues. CDR3 bases: TGTGCCAGCAGCTTCATGGAGCCTCGCAGCACAGATACGCAGTATTTT. Protein: CASSFMEPRSTDTQYF.

This clonotype was counted only a few times. The J gene is TRBJ1-1, the V gene TRBV10-3; D remains unclear. The V and J ends lost 4 bases and 3 bases respectively, with 15 bases between them. CDR3 length equals 15 residues. Germline assignment: CDR1 ENHRY and CDR2 SYGVKD. The CDR3 region is CAISAATWGDTEAFF. Here the CDR3 DNA reads TGTGCCATCAGTGCGGCGACATGGGGAGACACTGAAGCTTTCTTT.

This clonotype was recorded a few times. The V gene is TRBV28, the J gene TRBJ2-4; weak D call: TRBD1 (5 bases). The CDR3 is 16 amino acids. V lost 2 bases and J lost 5, with 16 bases in between. Germline CDR1 MDHEN, CDR2 SYDVKM. Here the CDR3 DNA reads TGTGCCAGCAGTTTAGGGGCAGCCCCACAGGAAAACATTCAGTACTTC. Its protein is CASSLGAAPQENIQYF.

V is TRBV7-9 and J is TRBJ2-3, with 11 bases aligning to TRBD1. The CDR3 loop spans 18 amino acids. In germline, CDR1 is SEHNR, CDR2 FQNEAQ (reference sequence). V trimming: 5 bases; J trimming: 3 bases; junction bases outside the gene matches: 13. The CDR3 DNA reads as TGTGCCAGCAGCACAACCAGAGGGGACAGGGGGTTGACAGATACGCAGTATTTT. It yields the protein CASSTTRGDRGLTDTQYF.

V and J are TRBV28 and TRBJ2-5; D call uncertain. Looked up from germline, CDR1 is MDHEN and CDR2 is SYDVKM. This CDR3 comprises 17 residues. V was cut by 2 bases and J by 3 bases, with 19 bases left in between. The CDR3 sequence is CASSLVDPFLLKETQYF. The CDR3 coding sequence is TGTGCCAGCAGTTTAGTGGACCCATTTTTATTAAAAGAGACCCAGTACTTC.

This clonotype has only a few counts. The chain links TRBV4-2 to TRBJ1-5, with a tentative D call TRBD1 (5 bases). This CDR3 spans 18 amino acids. Trimming shortened V by 2 bases and J by 5 bases, and 22 bases separated the two germline ends. Looked up from germline, CDR1 is LGHNA and CDR2 is YNFKEQ. CDR3 sequence reads: CASSQSALGRVKDQPQHF. The CDR3 DNA reads as TGTGCCAGCAGCCAATCCGCCCTAGGCAGGGTAAAGGATCAGCCCCAGCATTTT.

This chain links TRBV29-1 with TRBJ2-7; a possible D gene is TRBD2 (6 bases). Germline CDR1 SQVTM, CDR2 ANQGSEA. V gave up 4 bases and J gave up 2 bases, with 12 bases separating them. The CDR3 spans 13 residues. In DNA, the CDR3 is TGCAGCGTTGCCCGCGGGACCGCCTACGAGCAGTACTTC. Its protein product is CSVARGTAYEQYF.

The rearrangement links TRBV10-3 to TRBJ2-7; D remains unclear. Trimming shortened V by 3 bases and J by 7 bases, and 16 bases separated the two germline ends. This CDR3 spans 14 amino acids. The germline gives CDR1 ENHRY, CDR2 SYGVKD. CDR3 protein: CAISDLGPRREQYF. The CDR3 region has the DNA TGTGCCATCAGTGACCTTGGACCGCGAAGGGAGCAGTACTTC.

This clonotype was observed a handful of times. The chain employs TRBV7-2 and TRBJ1-5, with D uncertain. V was cut by 1 base and J by 0 bases, with 7 bases left in between. The CDR3 runs 15 residues. Germline V gene sequence: CDR1 SGHTA, CDR2 FQGNSA. The CDR3 DNA follows: TGTGCCAGCAGCTTAGATACATATAGCAATCAGCCCCAGCATTTT. Residues: CASSLDTYSNQPQHF.

This clonotype appeared a few times. The gene calls are TRBV25-1 and TRBJ2-1; no definite D call. Deletions cut 4 bases from V and 9 bases from J, with 10 bases between. The germline V gene encodes CDR1 MGHDK and CDR2 SYGVNS. This CDR3 contains 12 residues. In DNA, the CDR3 is TGTGCCAGCAGTGTCCAGAACGGTGAGCAGTTCTTC. It yields the protein CASSVQNGEQFF.

This clonotype was seen at least ten times. The CDR3 protein is CAIRGTGNSYNSPLHF. CDR3 coding DNA: TGTGCCATCAGAGGGACCGGGAACTCCTATAATTCACCCCTCCACTTT. The gene calls are TRBV10-3 and TRBJ1-6, with TRBD1 as a possible D gene (5 bases). Germline V lookup: CDR1 ENHRY, CDR2 SYGVKD. The CDR3 loop spans 16 amino acids. Trimming removed 6 bases at V and 0 bases at J, with 12 bases between.

In its sample, this clonotype was seen many times. The J gene is TRBJ1-1, the V gene TRBV9, with TRBD1 matching over 8 bases. The CDR3 length is 16 residues. Losses at the gene ends were 4 bases for V and 0 bases for J; bases not matched to a gene: 8. Germline-derived CDR1 and CDR2 are SGDLS and YYNGEE. The CDR3 loop reads CASSPHLTGVNTEAFF. Written as DNA, the CDR3 is TGTGCCAGCAGCCCACACCTGACAGGGGTGAACACTGAAGCTTTCTTT.

The chain joins TRBV2 to TRBJ2-3, with D perhaps TRBD2 (5 bases). V was trimmed by 0 bases and J by 6 bases, leaving 10 bases between them. The CDR3 spans 14 residues. CDR1 and CDR2 from the germline V gene are SNHLY and FYNNEI. The CDR3 spells CASSEALSGDTQYF. The CDR3 DNA sequence: TGTGCCAGCAGTGAAGCCCTTTCGGGGGATACGCAGTATTTT. The whole variable domain, remainder taken from reference TRBV2 and TRBJ2-3, is EPEVTQTPSHQVTQMGQEVILRCVPISNHLYFYWYRQILGQKVEFLVSFYNNEISEKSEIFDDQFSVERPDGSNFTLKIRSTKLEDSAMYFCASSEALSGDTQYFGPGTRLTVL.

This clonotype was observed a few times. This chain joins TRBV29-1 and TRBJ2-5; 11 bases are a match to TRBD2. V lost 3 bases and J lost 7; bases outside the gene matches: 1. The CDR3 is made up of 12 amino acids. Germline V lookup: CDR1 SQVTM, CDR2 ANQGSEA. The CDR3 DNA reads TGCAGCGTTGACCTAGCGGGAGGGACCCAGTACTTC. Encoded protein: CSVDLAGGTQYF.

This clonotype was picked up a small number of times. The CDR3 DNA follows: TGTGCCAGCAAGGTAGGAGGGGGACATGATCAGCCCCAGCATTTT. It translates to CASKVGGGHDQPQHF. The chain combines TRBV2 with TRBJ1-5; a weak D match, TRBD1 (6 bases). Trimming took 7 bases from V and 5 from J, leaving 18 bases between them. Germline CDR1 is SNHLY and CDR2 is FYNNEI. The CDR3 length is 15 residues.

This clonotype has only one observation. Here the CDR3 DNA reads TGTGCCAGCCACGGGGGGAAAGGGACCCAGTACTTC. Protein: CASHGGKGTQYF. This rearrangement joins TRBV12-3 or TRBV12-4 to TRBJ2-5; 7 bases map to TRBD2. The CDR3 sequence is 12 residues long. With 8 bases clipped from V and 7 bases from J, the junction kept 7 bases outside the gene matches.

This clonotype is deemed medium-sized. The chain carries TRBV6-5 and TRBJ1-1, with 7 positions matching TRBD1. This CDR3 has 13 amino acids. Germline assignment: CDR1 MNHEY and CDR2 SVGAGI. Trimming removed 6 bases from V and 1 base from J; junction bases left unmatched: 2. The CDR3 loop reads CASSSGGNTEAFF. The CDR3 nucleotides are TGTGCCAGCAGCTCAGGGGGGAACACTGAAGCTTTCTTT.

The chain joins TRBV16 to TRBJ2-7; no reliable D call. The V gene's germline CDR1 is KGHSY and CDR2 FQNENV. V was trimmed by 2 bases and J by 4 bases, leaving 15 bases between them. The CDR3 consists of 15 residues. CDR3 sequence (DNA): TGTGCCAGCAGCCAACAACTGGGTCTAGGGTACGAGCAGTACTTC. Protein: CASSQQLGLGYEQYF.

This chain joins TRBV7-9 and TRBJ2-7; no clear D gene. Germline lookup yields CDR1 SEHNR and CDR2 FQNEAQ (reference sequence). CDR3 length: 14 residues. V was trimmed by 2 bases and J by 3 bases, leaving 11 bases between them. This CDR3 reads CASSLPRPGYEQYF. CDR3 coding DNA: TGTGCCAGCAGCTTACCCAGGCCGGGCTACGAGCAGTACTTC.

This clonotype was picked up a small number of times. The rearrangement joins TRBV7-2 to TRBJ1-4; TRBD1 is a possible D gene (5 bases). The CDR3 is 14 amino acids. CDR1 SGHTA and CDR2 FQGNSA come from the germline V gene. Trimming took off 5 bases at V and 8 bases at J, with 15 bases between the two ends. DNA of the CDR3: TGTGCCAGCAGCCCCGGACACGGGAGGGAAAAACTGTTTTTT. Translation gives CASSPGHGREKLFF.

The chain couples TRBV12-3 or TRBV12-4 to TRBJ2-7, with 8 nucleotides matching TRBD1. Unmatched junction bases numbered 2, after V lost 4 bases and J lost 3 bases. The CDR3 has 13 amino acids. CDR3 bases: TGTGCCAGCAGTTACGGGACAGGCTACGAGCAGTACTTC. It specifies CASSYGTGYEQYF.